These 26 T cell receptor beta chains came from one sample sequenced in a study of blood T cell repertoires in COVID-19. Sequencing used immunoSEQ multiplex PCR; TCRdb keeps in-frame clones, though not all of them. The sample has more than 70,000 clones, about 89% seen once. The specimen was peripheral blood. These receptor sequences come from a man aged 45-65 years with active or convalescent COVID-19.

This chain connects TRBV28 to TRBJ2-5; D perhaps matches TRBD1 (5 bases). V lost 4 bases and J 5 bases, leaving 17 bases between the germline ends. The length of the CDR3 is 15 residues. Per the germline V gene, CDR1 is MDHEN and CDR2 is SYDVKM. CDR3: CASSYVLWGRETQYF. Here the CDR3 DNA reads TGTGCCAGCAGTTACGTCCTTTGGGGCCGGGAGACCCAGTACTTC.

V usage is TRBV12-3 or TRBV12-4 and J usage is TRBJ2-2, with unresolved D. V shed 3 bases and J shed 7 bases, with 9 bases lying between them. The CDR3 runs 13 residues. The chain's CDR3 is CASSLTGGGELFF. The CDR3 bases are TGTGCCAGCAGTTTGACTGGTGGCGGGGAGCTGTTTTTT.

The table lists this clone with a count of one. V usage is TRBV7-2 and J usage is TRBJ2-1; D is undetermined. The V and J ends lost 1 base and 8 bases respectively, with 12 bases between them. This CDR3 contains 14 residues. Germline V lookup: CDR1 SGHTA, CDR2 FQGNSA. CDR3 bases: TGTGCCAGCAGCTTAGAGTATAGCAGCCATGAGCAGTTCTTC. Its protein product is CASSLEYSSHEQFF. The whole variable domain, filled in from reference TRBV7-2 and TRBJ2-1, reads GAGVSQSPSNKVTEKGKDVELRCDPISGHTALYWYRQSLGQGLEFLIYFQGNSAPDKSGLPSDRFSAERTGGSVSTLTIQRTQQEDSAVYLCASSLEYSSHEQFFGPGTRLTVL.

CDR3 DNA sequence: TGTGCCAGCAGCCTCGGGACAGGGGGAAACACCATATATTTT. It is translated as CASSLGTGGNTIYF. The chain uses TRBV3-1 (or the pseudogene TRBV3-2) and TRBJ1-3, with 9 bases that match TRBD1. The J segment lost 4 bases and the V segment lost 4 bases, leaving 2 bases of the junction unmatched. The CDR3 has 14 residues. Germline V CDR1 and CDR2: LGHDT, YNNKEL (reference sequence).

This clone appeared once. The chain is built from TRBV19 and TRBJ1-1, with D unclear. Germline CDR1 is LNHDA and CDR2 is SQIVND (reference sequence). V dropped 0 bases and J dropped 4 bases, with 12 bases sitting between them. There are 15 residues in the CDR3. CDR3 region: CASSIDVPGSTEAFF. The DNA for the CDR3 is TGTGCCAGTAGTATAGATGTACCCGGGAGCACTGAAGCTTTCTTT.

DNA of the CDR3: TGTGCCAGCAGCTTAGCATTTCGGCAGGGAACCCAGTACTTC. It specifies CASSLAFRQGTQYF. This chain uses TRBV11-3 with TRBJ2-5, with D tentatively TRBD1 (5 bases). The CDR3 spans 14 residues. V lost 1 base to trimming and J lost 8 bases, with 14 bases between them. Germline CDR1 and CDR2: SGHNT and YENEEA.

V is TRBV6-5 and J is TRBJ1-2; D remains ambiguous. Trimming stripped 6 bases from V and 8 bases from J, with 16 bases between. The CDR3 consists of 13 residues. The V gene's germline CDR1 is MNHEY and CDR2 SVGAGI. CDR3 in DNA: TGTGCCAGCAGCCCCGTGAGGAATTGGGGCTACACCTTC. Its protein is CASSPVRNWGYTF.

The chain links TRBV19 to TRBJ1-1, with a tentative D call TRBD1 (5 bases). CDR1 is LNHDA and CDR2 is SQIVND in the germline V gene (reference sequence). The V gene lost 7 bases and the J gene lost 0 bases, with 12 bases spanning the gap. This CDR3 contains 14 residues. DNA of the CDR3: TGTGCCAGTAAAAATAAGGGGATGAACACTGAAGCTTTCTTT. Translation gives CASKNKGMNTEAFF.

The chain joins TRBV10-3 to TRBJ1-4, with a tentative D call TRBD1 (6 bases). Trimming shortened V by 0 bases and J by 0 bases, and 17 bases separated the two germline ends. Germline V gives CDR1 ENHRY, CDR2 SYGVKD. This CDR3 contains 19 residues. CDR3 sequence (DNA): TGTGCCATCAGTGAGTCGAGGACAGTGCTCTCTTCAACTAATGAAAAACTGTTTTTT. Its protein product is CAISESRTVLSSTNEKLFF.

This clone showed up just a few times. V gene TRBV28 combines with J gene TRBJ2-7; 8 bases are a match to TRBD2. Germline V lookup: CDR1 MDHEN, CDR2 SYDVKM. V was clipped by 7 bases and J by 0 bases; unmatched bases: 5. The CDR3 runs to 14 residues. The CDR3 DNA follows: TGTGCCAGCATCGCCAGCGGGGGCTCCTACGAGCAGTACTTC. Translated, it gives CASIASGGSYEQYF.

Points on this clone: Different DNA sequences within this sample yield the same CDR3. As DNA, the CDR3 is TGTGCCAGCAGCTTAGGGGGTGTGAGCGGAGGGTGGGAGCAGTACTTC. Amino acid sequence: CASSLGGVSGGWEQYF. The V gene is TRBV7-2, the J gene TRBJ2-7; tentatively, D is TRBD2 (6 bases). This CDR3 spans 16 amino acids. V was pared by 1 base and J by 7 bases, with 20 bases between. Per germline, CDR1 SGHTA and CDR2 FQGNSA.

The J gene is TRBJ1-5, the V gene TRBV28, with 8 bases aligning to TRBD1. CDR1 is MDHEN and CDR2 is SYDVKM in the germline V gene. V was clipped by 7 bases and J by 6 bases; unmatched bases: 5. The length of the CDR3 is 13 residues. The CDR3 reads CASKQGGGQPQHF. For the CDR3, the DNA is TGTGCCAGCAAACAGGGGGGTGGTCAGCCCCAGCATTTT.

This chain links TRBV28 with TRBJ1-2; D possibly corresponds to TRBD1 (6 bases). The CDR3 contains 14 residues. The ends were cut back, 8 bases at V and 7 bases at J, with 20 bases in the middle. Germline V gives CDR1 MDHEN, CDR2 SYDVKM. The CDR3 DNA reads as TGTGCCAGCCCCTCAAAGGAACAGGGCGGTGGCTACACCTTC. This encodes CASPSKEQGGGYTF.

The gene calls are TRBV5-1 and TRBJ2-2; D remains ambiguous. The CDR3 loop spans 14 amino acids. The germline gives CDR1 SGHRS, CDR2 YFSETQ. The V end lost 2 bases, the J end lost 0 bases, and 5 bases lay between the germline ends. The CDR3: CASSFTANTGELFF. The DNA of the CDR3 is TGCGCCAGCAGCTTTACGGCGAACACCGGGGAGCTGTTTTTT.

The chain has TRBV10-3 and TRBJ2-3, with 9 bases that match TRBD1. J was trimmed by 3 bases and V by 7 bases; bases with no gene match: 5. There are 14 residues in the CDR3. Looked up from germline, CDR1 is ENHRY and CDR2 is SYGVKD. CDR3 bases: TGTGCCATCACCCCGGGACAGGGAACAGATACGCAGTATTTT. Its translation: CAITPGQGTDTQYF.

The rearrangement joins TRBV2 to TRBJ1-6; 11 bases are shared with TRBD1. The CDR3 totals 15 residues. V trimming: 6 bases; J trimming: 7 bases; junction bases outside the gene matches: 5. Germline-derived CDR1 and CDR2 are SNHLY and FYNNEI. The CDR3 sequence: CASRPGTGGNSPLHF. CDR3 bases: TGTGCCAGCAGACCCGGGACAGGGGGGAATTCACCCCTCCACTTT.

The V and J genes are TRBV18 and TRBJ2-3; D gene ambiguous. In germline, CDR1 is KGHSH, CDR2 LQKENI. The CDR3 consists of 16 residues. Trimming took 4 bases from V and 1 from J, leaving 15 bases between them. CDR3: CASSLNPGFGTDTQYF. CDR3 nucleotide sequence: TGTGCCAGCTCACTAAACCCCGGGTTTGGCACAGATACGCAGTATTTT.

The rearrangement uses TRBV10-3 and TRBJ2-3; 10 positions agree with TRBD1. The germline gives CDR1 ENHRY, CDR2 SYGVKD. V shed 8 bases and J 2 bases; nucleotides not matched to a gene: 4. The CDR3 runs 14 residues. DNA of the CDR3: TGTGCCATCGCGGGACAGGGGTCCACAGATACGCAGTATTTT. Its translation: CAIAGQGSTDTQYF.

The V call is TRBV6-5, the J call TRBJ2-5, with TRBD2 matching 8 bases. The junction had 1 base not matched to a gene; V was cut back by 0 bases and J by 1 base. Germline assignment: CDR1 MNHEY and CDR2 SVGAGI. CDR3 length: 15 residues. CDR3 sequence (DNA): TGTGCCAGCAGTTACTCAGGGACTAGCCAAGAGACCCAGTACTTC. The encoded protein is CASSYSGTSQETQYF.

The chain joins TRBV7-8 to TRBJ1-6, with unresolved D. CDR1 is SGHVS and CDR2 is FQNEAQ in the germline V gene. The CDR3 extends over 15 amino acids. The germline V and J ends were trimmed by 2 bases and 5 bases, with 10 bases remaining between them. CDR3 residues: CASSLTEPNNSPLHF. Written as DNA, the CDR3 is TGTGCCAGCAGCTTAACAGAACCAAATAATTCACCCCTCCACTTT.

V is TRBV7-9 and J is TRBJ2-1, with TRBD1 matching 7 bases. This CDR3 contains 14 residues. The germline V gene encodes CDR1 SEHNR and CDR2 FQNEAQ (reference sequence). Trimming took 5 bases from V and 4 from J; bases not matched to a gene: 5. The CDR3 reads CASSLQGPYNEQFF. The CDR3 nucleotides are TGTGCCAGCAGCCTACAGGGGCCTTACAATGAGCAGTTCTTC.

The gene calls are TRBV9 and TRBJ2-3, with TRBD1 identical over 9 bases. The CDR3 loop spans 16 amino acids. Looked up from germline, CDR1 is SGDLS and CDR2 is YYNGEE. With V trimmed by 4 bases and J by 1 base, 7 bases remained unmatched. CDR3 bases: TGTGCCAGCAGCCTGGGGACAGGGCTTCGCACAGATACGCAGTATTTT. This sequence encodes CASSLGTGLRTDTQYF.

The rearrangement links TRBV19 to TRBJ2-6; 11 bases align to TRBD1. Germline V CDR1 and CDR2: LNHDA, SQIVND (reference sequence). The J segment lost 3 bases and the V segment lost 1 base, leaving 5 bases of the junction unmatched. The CDR3 loop spans 18 amino acids. CDR3 nucleotides: TGTGCCAGTAGTATAGCAGGACAGGGGGCTTATGGGGCCAACGTCCTGACTTTC. It translates to CASSIAGQGAYGANVLTF.

This clone has only one observation. The chain employs TRBV3-1 (or the pseudogene TRBV3-2) and TRBJ2-5, with 7 bases lining up with TRBD1. Germline values: CDR1 LGHDT, CDR2 YNNKEL (reference sequence). Trimming removed 1 base from V and 4 bases from J; junction bases left unmatched: 9. The CDR3 is made up of 16 amino acids. The CDR3 loop reads CASSQGLQGVRETQYF. In DNA form, the CDR3 reads TGTGCCAGCAGCCAAGGATTGCAGGGGGTTAGAGAGACCCAGTACTTC.

CDR3 sequence: CASSLEGTGNSNEQFF. CDR3 DNA: TGCGCCAGCAGCTTGGAAGGGACAGGGAATAGCAATGAGCAGTTCTTC. The chain couples TRBV5-1 to TRBJ2-1; 9 bases are a match to TRBD1. This CDR3 has 16 amino acids. Germline CDR1 reads SGHRS; CDR2 reads YFSETQ. Unmatched junction bases numbered 7, after V lost 0 bases and J lost 6 bases.

By share, this clone counts as medium-sized. The chain carries TRBV4-1 and TRBJ2-3; 7 nucleotides agree with TRBD1. The junction had 7 bases not matched to a gene; V was cut back by 4 bases and J by 6 bases. Germline V gene lookup returns CDR1 MGHRA and CDR2 YSYEKL. This CDR3 contains 14 residues. CDR3 DNA: TGCGCCAGCAGCCCGGGCCAGGGGGAGGATACGCAGTATTTT. Its translation: CASSPGQGEDTQYF.